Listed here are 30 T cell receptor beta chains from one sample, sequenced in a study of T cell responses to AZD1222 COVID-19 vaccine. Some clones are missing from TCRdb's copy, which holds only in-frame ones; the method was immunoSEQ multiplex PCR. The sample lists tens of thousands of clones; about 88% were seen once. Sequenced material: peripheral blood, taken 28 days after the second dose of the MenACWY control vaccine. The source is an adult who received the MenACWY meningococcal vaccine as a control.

The CDR3 sequence is CASSSVDRRNEKLFF. CDR3 sequence (DNA): TGTGCCAGCAGTTCTGTGGACAGGCGTAATGAAAAACTGTTTTTT. The chain uses TRBV27 and TRBJ1-4, with 7 nucleotides matching TRBD1. In germline, CDR1 is MNHEY, CDR2 SMNVEV (reference sequence). CDR3 size: 15 residues. The V gene end was trimmed by 4 bases and the J gene end by 4 bases; junction bases not matched to a gene: 6.

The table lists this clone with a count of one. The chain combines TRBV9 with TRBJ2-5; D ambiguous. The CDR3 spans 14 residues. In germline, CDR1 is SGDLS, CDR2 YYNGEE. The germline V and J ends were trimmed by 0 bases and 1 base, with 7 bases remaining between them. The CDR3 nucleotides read TGTGCCAGCAGCGTAGCCCAGTCCCAAGAGACCCAGTACTTC. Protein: CASSVAQSQETQYF.

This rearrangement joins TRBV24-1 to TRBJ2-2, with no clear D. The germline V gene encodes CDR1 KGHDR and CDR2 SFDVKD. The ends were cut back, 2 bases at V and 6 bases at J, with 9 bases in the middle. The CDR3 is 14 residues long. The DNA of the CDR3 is TGTGCCACCAGTGATTCGCTGGTCTCCGGGGAGCTGTTTTTT. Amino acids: CATSDSLVSGELFF.

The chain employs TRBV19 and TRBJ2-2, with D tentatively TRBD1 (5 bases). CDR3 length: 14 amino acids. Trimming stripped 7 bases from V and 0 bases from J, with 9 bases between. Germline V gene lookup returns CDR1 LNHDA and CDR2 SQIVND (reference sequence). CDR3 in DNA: TGTGCCAGTAAGGGCAGGGCGAACACCGGGGAGCTGTTTTTT. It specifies CASKGRANTGELFF.

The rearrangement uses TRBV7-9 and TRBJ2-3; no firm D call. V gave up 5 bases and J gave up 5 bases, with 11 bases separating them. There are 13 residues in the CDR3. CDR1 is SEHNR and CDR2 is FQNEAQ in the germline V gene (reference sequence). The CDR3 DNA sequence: TGTGCCAGCAGCCGCTTAGTCCAAGATACGCAGTATTTT. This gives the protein CASSRLVQDTQYF.

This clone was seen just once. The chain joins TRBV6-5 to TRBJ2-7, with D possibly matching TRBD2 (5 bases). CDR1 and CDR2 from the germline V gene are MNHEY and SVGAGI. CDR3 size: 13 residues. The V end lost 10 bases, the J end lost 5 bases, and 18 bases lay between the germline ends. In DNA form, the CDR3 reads TGTGCCACACTAGGGCCCTCCCTCCACGAGCAGTACTTC. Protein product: CATLGPSLHEQYF.

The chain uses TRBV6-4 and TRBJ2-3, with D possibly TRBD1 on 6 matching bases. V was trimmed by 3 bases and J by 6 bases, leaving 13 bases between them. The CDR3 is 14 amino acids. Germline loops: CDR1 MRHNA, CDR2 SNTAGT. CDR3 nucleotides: TGTGCCAGCAGTGAAGGGGGACCCTGGGATACGCAGTATTTT. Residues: CASSEGGPWDTQYF.

This CDR3 is CASSHGGNTEAFF. As DNA, the CDR3 is TGTGCCAGCAGCCACGGCGGGAACACTGAAGCTTTCTTT. J is TRBJ1-1 and V is TRBV7-9, with D unclear. V lost 5 bases and J lost 1, with 8 bases in between. CDR1 and CDR2 (germline): SEHNR, FQNEAQ (reference sequence). This CDR3 region has 13 residues.

The CDR3 DNA reads as TGTGCCAGCAGCTTGAATGCGGGTAGCACAGATACGCAGTATTTT. It codes for CASSLNAGSTDTQYF. The chain is built from TRBV5-4 and TRBJ2-3; D possibly corresponds to TRBD2 (5 bases). Germline CDR1 is SGHNT and CDR2 is YYREEE (reference sequence). The CDR3 is made up of 15 amino acids. Between the trimmed V and J ends, which lost 1 base and 0 bases, there was a span of 9 bases. Together with reference TRBV5-4 and TRBJ2-3, the CDR3 gives the full variable domain: ETGVTQSPTHLIKTRGQQVTLRCSSQSGHNTVSWYQQALGQGPQFIFQYYREEENGRGNFPPRFSGLQFPNYSSELNVNALELDDSALYLCASSLNAGSTDTQYFGPGTRLTVL.

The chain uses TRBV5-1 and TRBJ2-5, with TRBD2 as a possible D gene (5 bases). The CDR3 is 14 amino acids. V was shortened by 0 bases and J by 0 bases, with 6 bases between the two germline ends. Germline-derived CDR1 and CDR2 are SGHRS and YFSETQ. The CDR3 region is CASSLAGNQETQYF. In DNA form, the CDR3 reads TGCGCCAGCAGCTTGGCCGGGAACCAAGAGACCCAGTACTTC.

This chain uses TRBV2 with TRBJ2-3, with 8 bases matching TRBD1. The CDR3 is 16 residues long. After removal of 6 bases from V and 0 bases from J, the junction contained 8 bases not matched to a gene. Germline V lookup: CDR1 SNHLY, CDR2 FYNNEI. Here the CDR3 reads CASSLDRGLSTDTQYF. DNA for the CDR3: TGTGCCAGCAGCCTCGACAGGGGATTGAGCACAGATACGCAGTATTTT.

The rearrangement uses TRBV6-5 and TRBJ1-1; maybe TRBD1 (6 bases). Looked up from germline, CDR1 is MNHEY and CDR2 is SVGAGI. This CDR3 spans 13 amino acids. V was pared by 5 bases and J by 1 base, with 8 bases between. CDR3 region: CASSKQGNTEAFF. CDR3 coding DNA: TGTGCCAGCAGTAAACAGGGGAACACTGAAGCTTTCTTT.

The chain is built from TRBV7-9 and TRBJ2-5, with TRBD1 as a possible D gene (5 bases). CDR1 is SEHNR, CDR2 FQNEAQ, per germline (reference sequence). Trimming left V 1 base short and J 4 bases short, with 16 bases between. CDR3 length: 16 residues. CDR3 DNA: TGTGCCAGCAGCTTAGGATGGGGCAGGCATAGAGAGACCCAGTACTTC. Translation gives CASSLGWGRHRETQYF.

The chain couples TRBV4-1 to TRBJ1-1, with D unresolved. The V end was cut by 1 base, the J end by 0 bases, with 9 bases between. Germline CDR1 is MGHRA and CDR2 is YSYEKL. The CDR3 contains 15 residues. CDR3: CASSQGTDMNTEAFF. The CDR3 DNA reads TGCGCCAGCAGCCAAGGTACAGACATGAACACTGAAGCTTTCTTT.

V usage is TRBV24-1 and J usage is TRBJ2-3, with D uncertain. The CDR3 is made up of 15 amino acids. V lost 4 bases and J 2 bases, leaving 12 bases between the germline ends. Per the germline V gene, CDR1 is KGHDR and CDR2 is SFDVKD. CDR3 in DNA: TGTGCCACCAGTGACCGGCCGGACCCCACAGATACGCAGTATTTT. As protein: CATSDRPDPTDTQYF.

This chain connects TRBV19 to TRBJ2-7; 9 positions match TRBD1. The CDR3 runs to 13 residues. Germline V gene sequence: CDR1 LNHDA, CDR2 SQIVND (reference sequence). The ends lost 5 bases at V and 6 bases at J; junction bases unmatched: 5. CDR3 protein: CASSATTGGEQYF. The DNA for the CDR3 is TGTGCCAGTAGTGCCACGACAGGGGGCGAGCAGTACTTC.

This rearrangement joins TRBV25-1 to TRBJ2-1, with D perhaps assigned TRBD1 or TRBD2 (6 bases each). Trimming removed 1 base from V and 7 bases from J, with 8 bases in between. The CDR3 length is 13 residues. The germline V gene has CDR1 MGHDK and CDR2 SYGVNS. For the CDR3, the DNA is TGTGCCAGCAGTGAATGGAGGGGGAATGAGCAGTTCTTC. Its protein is CASSEWRGNEQFF.

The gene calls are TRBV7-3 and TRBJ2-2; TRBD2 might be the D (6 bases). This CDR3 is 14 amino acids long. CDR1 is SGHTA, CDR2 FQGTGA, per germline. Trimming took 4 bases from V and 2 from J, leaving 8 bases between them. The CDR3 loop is CASSSGLNTGELFF. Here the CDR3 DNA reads TGTGCCAGCAGCTCGGGACTCAACACCGGGGAGCTGTTTTTT.

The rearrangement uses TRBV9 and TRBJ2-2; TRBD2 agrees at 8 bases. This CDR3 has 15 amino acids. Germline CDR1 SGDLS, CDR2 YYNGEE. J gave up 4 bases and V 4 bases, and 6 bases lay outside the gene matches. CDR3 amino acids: CASSPTSATTGELFF. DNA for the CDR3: TGTGCCAGCAGCCCGACTAGCGCGACCACCGGGGAGCTGTTTTTT.

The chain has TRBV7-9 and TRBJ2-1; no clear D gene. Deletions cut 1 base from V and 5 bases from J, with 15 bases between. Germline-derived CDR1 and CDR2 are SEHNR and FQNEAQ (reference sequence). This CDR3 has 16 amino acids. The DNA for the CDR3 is TGTGCCAGCAGCTTAGACGGCCTAACAGTCAACAATGAGCAGTTCTTC. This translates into CASSLDGLTVNNEQFF.

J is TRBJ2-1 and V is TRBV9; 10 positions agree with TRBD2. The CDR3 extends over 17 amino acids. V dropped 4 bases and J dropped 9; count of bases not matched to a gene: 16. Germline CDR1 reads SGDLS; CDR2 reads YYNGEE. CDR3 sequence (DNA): TGTGCCAGCAGCCTCAGCCCCGGACTAGCGGAGACCGCTGAGCAGTTCTTC. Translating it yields CASSLSPGLAETAEQFF.

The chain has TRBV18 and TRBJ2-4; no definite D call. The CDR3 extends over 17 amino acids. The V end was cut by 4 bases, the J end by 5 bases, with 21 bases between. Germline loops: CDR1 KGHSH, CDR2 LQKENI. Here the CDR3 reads CASSLTPGPTRQNIQYF. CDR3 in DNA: TGTGCCAGCTCACTCACTCCGGGCCCGACCCGTCAAAACATTCAGTACTTC.

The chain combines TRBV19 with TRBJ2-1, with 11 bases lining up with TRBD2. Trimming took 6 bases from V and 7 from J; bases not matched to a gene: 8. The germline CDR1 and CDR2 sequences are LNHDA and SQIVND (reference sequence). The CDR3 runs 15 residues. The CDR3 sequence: CASRKLAGDRNEQFF. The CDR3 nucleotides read TGTGCCAGTAGGAAACTAGCGGGAGATAGAAATGAGCAGTTCTTC.

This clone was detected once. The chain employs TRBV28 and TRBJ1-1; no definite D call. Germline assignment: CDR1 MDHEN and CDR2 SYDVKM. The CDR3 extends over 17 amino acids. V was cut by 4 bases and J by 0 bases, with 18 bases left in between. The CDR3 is CASSYPRLVWVNTEAFF. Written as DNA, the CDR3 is TGTGCCAGCAGTTACCCCCGGCTAGTTTGGGTGAACACTGAAGCTTTCTTT.

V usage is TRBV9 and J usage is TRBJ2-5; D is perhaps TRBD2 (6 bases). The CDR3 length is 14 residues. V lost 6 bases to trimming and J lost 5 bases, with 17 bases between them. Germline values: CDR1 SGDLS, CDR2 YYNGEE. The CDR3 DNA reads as TGTGCCAGCACCGGGACTTCGGGCGGGGAGACCCAGTACTTC. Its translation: CASTGTSGGETQYF.

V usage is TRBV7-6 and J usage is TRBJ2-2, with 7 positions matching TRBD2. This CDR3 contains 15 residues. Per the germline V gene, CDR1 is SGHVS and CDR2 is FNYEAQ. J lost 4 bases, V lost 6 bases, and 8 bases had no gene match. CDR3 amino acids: CASSFRPSGTGELFF. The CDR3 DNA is TGTGCCAGCAGTTTTAGGCCTAGCGGCACCGGGGAGCTGTTTTTT.

The CDR3 reads CASSIGDANTGELFF. The CDR3 nucleotides read TGTGCCAGTAGTATCGGCGACGCGAACACCGGGGAGCTGTTTTTT. The chain uses TRBV19 and TRBJ2-2; D ambiguous. This CDR3 region has 15 residues. Germline values: CDR1 LNHDA, CDR2 SQIVND (reference sequence). Deletions cut 3 bases from V and 0 bases from J, with 8 bases between. Together with reference TRBV19 and TRBJ2-2, the CDR3 gives the full variable domain: DGGITQSPKYLFRKEGQNVTLSCEQNLNHDAMYWYRQDPGQGLRLIYYSQIVNDFQKGDIAEGYSVSREKKESFPLTVTSAQKNPTAFYLCASSIGDANTGELFFGEGSRLTVL.

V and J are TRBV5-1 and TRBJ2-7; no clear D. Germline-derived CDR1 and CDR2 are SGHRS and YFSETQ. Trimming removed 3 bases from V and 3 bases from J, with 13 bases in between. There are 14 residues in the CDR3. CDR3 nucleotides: TGCGCCAGCAGCTCCCAGAACATAAACTACGAGCAGTACTTC. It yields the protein CASSSQNINYEQYF.

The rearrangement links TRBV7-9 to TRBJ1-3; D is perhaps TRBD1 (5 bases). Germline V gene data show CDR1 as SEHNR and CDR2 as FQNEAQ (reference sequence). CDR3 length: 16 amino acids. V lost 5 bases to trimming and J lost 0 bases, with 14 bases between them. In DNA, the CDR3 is TGTGCCAGCAGCCCGAGAGGGGCCAGCTCTGGAAACACCATATATTTT. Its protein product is CASSPRGASSGNTIYF.

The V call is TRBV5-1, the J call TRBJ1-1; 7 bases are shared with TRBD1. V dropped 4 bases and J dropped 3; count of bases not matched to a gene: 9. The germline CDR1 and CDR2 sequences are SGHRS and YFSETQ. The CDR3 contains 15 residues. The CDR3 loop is CASSAAGQRDTEAFF. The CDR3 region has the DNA TGCGCCAGCAGCGCTGCGGGACAGAGGGACACTGAAGCTTTCTTT.